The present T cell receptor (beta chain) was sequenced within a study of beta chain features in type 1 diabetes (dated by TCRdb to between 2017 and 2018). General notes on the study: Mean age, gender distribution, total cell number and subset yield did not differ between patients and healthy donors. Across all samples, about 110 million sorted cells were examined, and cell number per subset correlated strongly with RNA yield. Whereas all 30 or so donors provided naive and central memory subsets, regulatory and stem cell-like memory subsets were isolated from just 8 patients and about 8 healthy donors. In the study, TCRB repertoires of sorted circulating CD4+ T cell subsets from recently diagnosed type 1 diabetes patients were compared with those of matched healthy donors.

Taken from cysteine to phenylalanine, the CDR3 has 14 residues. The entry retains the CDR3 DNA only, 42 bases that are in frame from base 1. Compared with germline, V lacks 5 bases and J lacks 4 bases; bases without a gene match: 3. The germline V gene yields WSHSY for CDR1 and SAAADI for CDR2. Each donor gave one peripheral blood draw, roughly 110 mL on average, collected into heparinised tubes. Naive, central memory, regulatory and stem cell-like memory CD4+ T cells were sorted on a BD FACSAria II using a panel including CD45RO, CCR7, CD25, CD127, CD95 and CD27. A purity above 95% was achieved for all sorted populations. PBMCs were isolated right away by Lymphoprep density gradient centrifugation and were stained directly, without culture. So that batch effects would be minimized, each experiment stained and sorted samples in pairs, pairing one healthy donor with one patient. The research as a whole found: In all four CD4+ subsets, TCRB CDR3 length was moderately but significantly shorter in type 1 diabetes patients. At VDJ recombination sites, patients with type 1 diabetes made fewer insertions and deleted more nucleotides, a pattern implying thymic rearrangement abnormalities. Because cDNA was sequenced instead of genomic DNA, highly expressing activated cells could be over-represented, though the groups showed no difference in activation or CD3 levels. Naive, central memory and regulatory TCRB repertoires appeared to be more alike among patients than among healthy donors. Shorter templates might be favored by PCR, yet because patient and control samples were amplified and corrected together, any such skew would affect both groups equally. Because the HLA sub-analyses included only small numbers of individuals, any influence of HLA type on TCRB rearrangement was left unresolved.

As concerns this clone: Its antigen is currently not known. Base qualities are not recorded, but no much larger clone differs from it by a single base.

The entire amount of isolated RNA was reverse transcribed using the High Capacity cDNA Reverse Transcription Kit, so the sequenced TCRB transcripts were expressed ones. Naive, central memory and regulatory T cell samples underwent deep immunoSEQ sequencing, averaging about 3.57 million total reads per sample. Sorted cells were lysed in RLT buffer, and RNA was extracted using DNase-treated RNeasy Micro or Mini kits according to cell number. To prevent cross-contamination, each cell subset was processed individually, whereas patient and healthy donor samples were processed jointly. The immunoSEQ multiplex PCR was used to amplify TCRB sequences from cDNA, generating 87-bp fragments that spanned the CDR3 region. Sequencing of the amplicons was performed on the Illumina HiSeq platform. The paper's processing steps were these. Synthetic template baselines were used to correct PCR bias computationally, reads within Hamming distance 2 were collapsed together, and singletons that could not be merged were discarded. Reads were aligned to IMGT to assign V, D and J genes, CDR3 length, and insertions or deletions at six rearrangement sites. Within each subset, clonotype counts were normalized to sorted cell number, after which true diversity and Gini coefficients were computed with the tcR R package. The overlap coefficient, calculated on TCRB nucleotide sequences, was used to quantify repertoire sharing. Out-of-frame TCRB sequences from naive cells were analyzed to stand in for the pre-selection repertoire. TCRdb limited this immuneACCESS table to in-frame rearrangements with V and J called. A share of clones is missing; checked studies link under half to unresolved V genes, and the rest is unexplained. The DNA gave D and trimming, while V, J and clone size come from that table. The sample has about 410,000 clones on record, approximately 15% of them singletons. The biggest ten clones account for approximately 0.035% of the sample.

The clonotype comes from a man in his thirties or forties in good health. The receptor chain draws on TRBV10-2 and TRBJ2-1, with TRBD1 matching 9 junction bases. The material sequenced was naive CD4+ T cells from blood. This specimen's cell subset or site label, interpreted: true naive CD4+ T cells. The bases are TGCGCCAGCAGTCCCGGGACAGGGTACAATGAGCAGTTCTTC. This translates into CASSPGTGYNEQFF.